One sample yielded the 17 T cell receptor beta chains listed below, sequenced in a study of control samples from healthy donors and cancer patients. Data came from immunoSEQ multiplex PCR; TCRdb stores just in-frame clones and leaves some out. The table includes fewer than 120,000 clones, over 75% detected once. The sample was PBMCs. These receptors all stem from an older woman with lung cancer.

J is TRBJ2-3 and V is TRBV27, with 9 bases fitting TRBD1. Germline values: CDR1 MNHEY, CDR2 SMNVEV (reference sequence). CDR3 size: 16 residues. Trimming took 1 base from V and 0 from J; bases not matched to a gene: 2. DNA for the CDR3: TGTGCCAGCAGTTTATTCGGACAGGGGAGCACAGATACGCAGTATTTT. The encoded protein is CASSLFGQGSTDTQYF.

This chain links TRBV3-1 (or the pseudogene TRBV3-2) with TRBJ2-7; D gene uncertain. The CDR3 has 13 amino acids. V gave up 3 bases and J gave up 4 bases, with 10 bases separating them. Germline V gene lookup returns CDR1 LGHDT and CDR2 YNNKEL (reference sequence). The CDR3 sequence is CASSHGRIYEQYF. In DNA form, the CDR3 reads TGTGCCAGCAGCCACGGACGGATTTACGAGCAGTACTTC.

The chain employs TRBV5-1 and TRBJ2-5; D possibly corresponds to TRBD1 (5 bases). CDR1 and CDR2 from the germline V gene are SGHRS and YFSETQ. V was clipped by 2 bases and J by 7 bases, with 15 bases between them. The CDR3 is made up of 14 amino acids. The CDR3 nucleotides read TGCGCCAGCAGCTTAGCTAGGTCGCAGGGGACCCAGTACTTC. The encoded protein is CASSLARSQGTQYF.

This clone was seen once. The junction departs from germline at one end; a sequencing error may be responsible. This chain joins TRBV4-3 and TRBJ1-2; the match to TRBD1 covers 7 bases. This CDR3 comprises 17 residues. Germline V gene data show CDR1 as LGHNA and CDR2 as YSLEER. The chain's CDR3 is CARSQGGAGVPNYGYTF. CDR3 sequence (DNA): TGCGCCCGCAGCCAGGGGGGGGCGGGGGTGCCTAACTATGGCTACACCTTC.

J is TRBJ2-7 and V is TRBV18, with TRBD1 identical over 9 bases. The junction had 9 bases not matched to a gene; V was cut back by 2 bases and J by 1 base. Germline V gives CDR1 KGHSH, CDR2 LQKENI. This CDR3 is 17 amino acids long. For the CDR3, the DNA is TGTGCCAGCTCACCATCGAACCGGGACAGGGTTTCCTACGAGCAGTACTTC. It specifies CASSPSNRDRVSYEQYF.

This CDR3 is CASRGQGGRYTEAFF. In DNA form, the CDR3 reads TGTGCCAGCAGGGGACAGGGAGGAAGGTACACTGAAGCTTTCTTT. The V gene is TRBV27, the J gene TRBJ1-1, with 9 bases that match TRBD1. Germline V gene lookup returns CDR1 MNHEY and CDR2 SMNVEV (reference sequence). The CDR3 is 15 amino acids. The V segment lost 6 bases and the J segment 3 bases; nucleotides outside the gene matches: 8.

This clone has a single count. The chain employs TRBV7-9 and TRBJ2-5; the D is unclear. The CDR3 is made up of 13 amino acids. Trimming removed 1 base at V and 5 bases at J, with 8 bases between. Germline V gene data show CDR1 as SEHNR and CDR2 as FQNEAQ (reference sequence). The CDR3 region is CASSLVGLETQYF. For the CDR3, the DNA is TGTGCCAGCAGCTTAGTAGGCCTGGAGACCCAGTACTTC.

This clone was picked up one time. The chain employs TRBV4-1 and TRBJ2-7, with 10 bases fitting TRBD1. The CDR3 spans 19 residues. V was pared by 0 bases and J by 2 bases, with 13 bases of the junction left unmatched. Germline values: CDR1 MGHRA, CDR2 YSYEKL. CDR3 protein: CASSQDELNTGTGAYEQYF. In DNA form, the CDR3 reads TGCGCCAGCAGCCAAGACGAGCTTAACACCGGGACAGGGGCCTACGAGCAGTACTTC.

The J gene is TRBJ2-7, the V gene TRBV5-5; TRBD2 agrees at 9 bases. The V and J ends lost 5 bases and 2 bases, in that order; junction bases with no gene match: 8. CDR1 is SGHKS, CDR2 YYEKEE, per germline (reference sequence). The CDR3 is made up of 15 amino acids. This chain's CDR3 is CASRLLAGGTYEQYF. Written as DNA, the CDR3 is TGTGCCAGCAGATTACTAGCGGGCGGTACCTACGAGCAGTACTTC.

The CDR3 loop reads CASSLDDNQPQHF. CDR3 coding DNA: TGTGCCAGCAGCTTAGATGACAATCAGCCCCAGCATTTT. The rearrangement joins TRBV7-2 to TRBJ1-5; no firm D call. Deletions cut 1 base from V and 3 bases from J, with 4 bases between. CDR1 SGHTA and CDR2 FQGNSA come from the germline V gene. The CDR3 covers 13 residues.

V gene TRBV6-4 combines with J gene TRBJ2-3; TRBD2 aligns across 9 bases. The CDR3 has 16 residues. The V segment lost 3 bases and the J segment 3 bases; nucleotides outside the gene matches: 7. Germline V gene sequence: CDR1 MRHNA, CDR2 SNTAGT. CDR3 in DNA: TGTGCCAGCAGTGAGTCTCCTAGCGGGGAGACAGATACGCAGTATTTT. It translates to CASSESPSGETDTQYF.

The chain has TRBV5-1 and TRBJ1-4, with TRBD1 matching 11 bases. Germline assignment: CDR1 SGHRS and CDR2 YFSETQ. The CDR3 is 15 amino acids. V dropped 3 bases and J dropped 4; count of bases not matched to a gene: 2. This chain's CDR3 is CASSSGTGGNEKLFF. CDR3 DNA sequence: TGCGCCAGCAGCTCGGGGACAGGGGGTAATGAAAAACTGTTTTTT.

The chain joins TRBV7-9 to TRBJ2-1; perhaps TRBD1 as D (5 bases). Per germline, CDR1 SEHNR and CDR2 FQNEAQ (reference sequence). V lost 3 bases to trimming and J lost 5 bases, with 11 bases between them. CDR3 length: 14 residues. The CDR3 nucleotides are TGTGCCAGCAGCTTTATTACAGGAAACAATGAGCAGTTCTTC. Its protein product is CASSFITGNNEQFF.

The CDR3 DNA reads as TGTGCCAGCAGCAGACAGGGGGCGACCTACAATGAGCAGTTCTTC. The encoded protein is CASSRQGATYNEQFF. The gene calls are TRBV3-1 (or the pseudogene TRBV3-2) and TRBJ2-1, with 10 positions matching TRBD1. The germline CDR1 and CDR2 sequences are LGHDT and YNNKEL (reference sequence). This CDR3 is built from 15 residues. With 5 bases clipped from V and 2 bases from J, the junction kept 3 bases outside the gene matches.

V usage is TRBV7-9 and J usage is TRBJ1-2; 7 positions agree with TRBD1. The length of the CDR3 is 15 residues. The V gene's germline CDR1 is SEHNR and CDR2 FQNEAQ (reference sequence). V lost 1 base, J lost 3 bases, and 5 bases stayed unmatched. The CDR3 sequence: CASSLGADRHYGYTF. CDR3 DNA: TGTGCCAGCAGCTTAGGCGCGGACAGGCACTATGGCTACACCTTC.

The chain carries TRBV6-5 and TRBJ2-3; 8 bases are shared with TRBD1. There are 15 residues in the CDR3. With 0 bases clipped from V and 3 bases from J, the junction kept 2 bases outside the gene matches. The germline V gene has CDR1 MNHEY and CDR2 SVGAGI. The CDR3 protein is CASSYSTGVTDTQYF. Written as DNA, the CDR3 is TGTGCCAGCAGTTACTCGACAGGGGTTACAGATACGCAGTATTTT.

J is TRBJ1-4 and V is TRBV7-9; D remains ambiguous. Germline V CDR1 and CDR2: SEHNR, FQNEAQ (reference sequence). Trimming pared 4 bases from V and 6 bases from J, leaving 15 bases between. The CDR3 sequence is 15 residues long. The CDR3 DNA follows: TGTGCCAGCAGCTCGGTGGACTCGGCGGATGAAAAACTGTTTTTT. Translating gives CASSSVDSADEKLFF.